These T cell receptor beta chains were read from a single sample in a study of blood T cell repertoires in COVID-19. Sequenced by immunoSEQ multiplex PCR; TCRdb stores in-frame clones only, minus some. The sample shows some 45,000 clones, roughly 90% of them seen only once. Material: peripheral blood. Receptors were obtained from a human donor in a cohort sampled during active COVID-19. CDR3s include the opening cysteine and the closing phenylalanine or tryptophan. D genes are given only for firm matches. The listing skips clone size in some rows; elsewhere it reads once, few, many or a size class.

>-|-|TRBV18|TRBJ1-2
CASSPETEDYGYTF
TGTGCCAGCTCACCCGAGACAGAGGACTATGGCTACACCTTC
>TRBD1|-|TRBV10-1|TRBJ2-7
CASSELRTGPAYEQYF
TGCGCCAGCAGTGAGCTTCGGACAGGCCCAGCCTACGAGCAGTACTTC
>-|once|TRBV20-1|TRBJ2-7
CSARGFYEQYF
TGCAGTGCTCGCGGGTTTTACGAGCAGTACTTC
>-|-|TRBV6-1|TRBJ2-3
CASSDRNRATDTQYF
TGTGCCAGCAGTGACCGCAACAGGGCCACAGATACGCAGTATTTT
>TRBD1|-|TRBV5-1|TRBJ2-7
CASSRTGGSLEQYF
TGCGCCAGCAGCAGGACAGGGGGCTCCTTGGAGCAGTACTTC
>TRBD2|-|TRBV11-3|TRBJ2-1
CASSLERSGGYYNEQFF
TGTGCCAGCAGCTTAGAGAGGAGCGGGGGCTATTACAATGAGCAGTTCTTC
>-|-|TRBV25-1|TRBJ1-4
CASSGWGGEANEKLFF
TGTGCCAGCAGTGGATGGGGGGGCGAGGCTAATGAAAAACTGTTTTTT
>-|-|TRBV30|TRBJ1-3
CAWSTGTQGGNTIYF
TGTGCCTGGAGTACCGGGACTCAGGGTGGAAACACCATATATTTT
>-|-|TRBV6-5|TRBJ1-5
CASSYSFGGQPQHF
TGTGCCAGCAGTTACTCTTTTGGGGGGCAGCCCCAGCATTTT
>TRBD1|-|TRBV3-1/TRBV3-2|TRBJ2-7
CASRSGGSGYEQYF
TGTGCCAGCAGGTCAGGGGGCTCGGGCTACGAGCAGTACTTC
>-|-|TRBV18|TRBJ1-6
CASSPQGRETPLHF
TGTGCCAGCTCACCACAGGGGCGGGAAACACCCCTCCACTTT
>-|-|TRBV7-9|TRBJ1-6
CASSLDTNYNSPLHF
TGTGCCAGCAGCTTGGACACAAACTATAATTCACCCCTCCACTTT
>TRBD1|-|TRBV29-1|TRBJ1-2
CSVAGTGYGYTF
TGCAGCGTTGCCGGGACAGGATATGGCTACACCTTC
>-|-|TRBV7-2|TRBJ2-3
CASSSAALSTDTQYF
TGTGCCAGCAGCTCGGCGGCCCTAAGCACAGATACGCAGTATTTT
>TRBD1|-|TRBV30|TRBJ2-3
CAWGGQGFSTDTQYF
TGTGCCTGGGGGGGACAGGGCTTTAGCACAGATACGCAGTATTTT
>-|-|TRBV7-8|TRBJ1-6
CASSPGHRNSPLHF
TGTGCCAGCAGCCCCGGACATAGGAATTCACCCCTCCACTTT
>TRBD2|-|TRBV19|TRBJ2-3
CASSIWGLAGVTDTQYF
TGTGCCAGTAGTATTTGGGGTCTAGCGGGGGTAACAGATACGCAGTATTTT
>TRBD1|once|TRBV7-9|TRBJ1-3
CASSLRTGGGNTIYF
TGTGCCAGCAGCTTAAGGACAGGGGGAGGAAACACCATATATTTT
>TRBD1|-|TRBV6-6|TRBJ1-5
CASRQGQGAGQPQHF
TGTGCCAGCAGACAGGGACAGGGGGCGGGGCAGCCCCAGCATTTT
>TRBD1|-|TRBV15|TRBJ2-2
CATSREGTGNTGELFF
TGTGCCACCAGCAGAGAGGGGACAGGGAACACCGGGGAGCTGTTTTTT
>TRBD1|-|TRBV20-1|TRBJ1-5
CSASRGQLNQPQHF
TGCAGTGCTAGTAGGGGACAGCTGAATCAGCCCCAGCATTTT
>-|-|TRBV5-6|TRBJ2-3
CASSFPGPDTQYF
TGTGCCAGCAGCTTCCCAGGGCCAGATACGCAGTATTTT
>-|-|TRBV12-3/TRBV12-4|TRBJ1-6
CASSGPVDSPLHF
TGTGCCAGCAGTGGGCCGGTCGATTCACCCCTCCACTTT
>-|-|TRBV5-1|TRBJ2-5
CASSFAQQTQYF
TGCGCCAGCAGCTTCGCGCAACAGACCCAGTACTTC
>-|-|TRBV30|TRBJ2-3
CAWSVQAGLTDTQYF
TGTGCCTGGAGTGTACAGGCGGGGCTCACAGATACGCAGTATTTT
>-|-|TRBV30|TRBJ1-5
CAWSFKGGNQPQHF
TGTGCCTGGAGCTTTAAAGGGGGCAATCAGCCCCAGCATTTT
>-|-|TRBV4-1|TRBJ1-5
CASSQAAGPNQPQHF
TGCGCCAGCAGCCAAGCGGCGGGACCTAATCAGCCCCAGCATTTT
>-|-|TRBV27|TRBJ2-7
CASSPSGRANEQYF
TGTGCCAGCAGTCCCTCTGGCAGGGCAAACGAGCAGTACTTC
>-|-|TRBV7-9|TRBJ2-3
CASSGGFADTQYF
TGTGCCAGCAGCGGGGGCTTCGCAGATACGCAGTATTTT
>TRBD1|-|TRBV5-1|TRBJ2-3
CASSLWGQGNTDTQYF
TGCGCCAGCAGCTTGTGGGGACAGGGTAACACAGATACGCAGTATTTT
>-|-|TRBV18|TRBJ2-7
CASSPRGSVQGPYEQYF
TGTGCCAGCTCACCAAGGGGCTCTGTTCAAGGGCCCTACGAGCAGTACTTC
>TRBD1|-|TRBV19|TRBJ2-1
CASSTGQAGQFF
TGTGCCAGTAGTACAGGACAGGCAGGACAGTTCTTC
>-|-|TRBV4-3|TRBJ2-7
CASSQDRAGWYEQYF
TGCGCCAGCAGCCAAGATAGGGCAGGGTGGTACGAGCAGTACTTC
>TRBD2|once|TRBV6-2/TRBV6-3|TRBJ2-7
CASSLPWLAGGNYEQYF
TGTGCCAGCAGTCTCCCTTGGCTAGCGGGGGGAAACTACGAGCAGTACTTC
>-|-|TRBV12-2|TRBJ1-5
CASRTGTNNQPQHF
TGTGCAAGTCGCACCGGGACAAATAATCAGCCCCAGCATTTT
>TRBD1|-|TRBV2|TRBJ2-7
CASAGQGAYEQYF
TGTGCCAGCGCAGGACAGGGGGCCTACGAGCAGTACTTC
>-|-|TRBV5-6|TRBJ1-1
CASSNRHSTEAFF
TGTGCCAGCAGCAACCGACACAGCACTGAAGCTTTCTTT
>-|-|TRBV5-8|TRBJ1-2
CASNPSLGGAPNGYTF
TGTGCCAGCAACCCGAGCCTTGGGGGCGCGCCGAATGGCTACACCTTC
>TRBD1|-|TRBV9|TRBJ1-2
CASSVGRGDYGYTF
TGTGCCAGCAGCGTGGGCAGGGGGGACTATGGCTACACCTTC
>-|-|TRBV7-2|TRBJ1-5
CASSFAVNQPQHF
TGTGCCAGCAGCTTCGCGGTGAATCAGCCCCAGCATTTT
>TRBD2|few|TRBV7-8|TRBJ2-2
CASSFSSSGQRGELFF
TGTGCCAGCAGCTTTTCGTCTAGCGGGCAGAGGGGGGAGCTGTTTTTT
>-|-|TRBV24-1|TRBJ2-3
CATSAATNTDTQYF
TGTGCCACCAGTGCTGCTACTAACACAGATACGCAGTATTTT
>TRBD2|-|TRBV5-1|TRBJ2-2
CASSPSGGNTGELFF
TGCGCCAGCAGCCCCAGCGGGGGCAACACCGGGGAGCTGTTTTTT
>TRBD1|-|TRBV3-1/TRBV3-2|TRBJ1-4
CASSRDRGQANEKLFF
TGTGCCAGCAGCCGAGACAGGGGGCAGGCTAATGAAAAACTGTTTTTT
>TRBD1|-|TRBV20-1|TRBJ1-1
CSASPGQGTEAFF
TGCAGTGCTAGTCCGGGACAGGGGACTGAAGCTTTCTTT
>-|-|TRBV6-5|TRBJ2-1
CASRTSSSYNEQFF
TGTGCCAGCAGGACTAGTTCCTCCTACAATGAGCAGTTCTTC
>-|-|TRBV6-2/TRBV6-3|TRBJ1-2
CASSYGGQNYGYTF
TGTGCCAGCAGTTACGGGGGACAAAACTATGGCTACACCTTC
>TRBD1|-|TRBV6-5|TRBJ2-7
CASSSGAAGGSYEQYF
TGTGCCAGCAGTTCAGGGGCGGCAGGGGGATCCTACGAGCAGTACTTC
>-|-|TRBV10-3|TRBJ1-1
CAISDYSGTPEAFF
TGTGCCATCAGTGACTACTCCGGGACACCTGAAGCTTTCTTT
>-|-|TRBV4-3|TRBJ2-7
CASSQDSLGNGRQYF
TGCGCCAGCAGCCAAGATTCGCTAGGCAATGGCCGGCAGTACTTC
>-|-|TRBV5-4|TRBJ1-1
CASSSGTWTEAFF
TGTGCCAGCAGCTCCGGGACTTGGACTGAAGCTTTCTTT
>-|-|TRBV2|TRBJ1-4
CAINLGTNEKLFF
TGTGCCATCAACTTGGGCACTAATGAAAAACTGTTTTTT
>TRBD1|-|TRBV7-2|TRBJ1-1
CASSFTDRGYTEAFF
TGTGCCAGCAGCTTCACCGACAGGGGTTACACTGAAGCTTTCTTT
>-|once|TRBV3-1/TRBV3-2|TRBJ2-3
CASTPIGTDTQYF
TGTGCCAGCACCCCAATAGGCACAGATACGCAGTATTTT
>TRBD1|once|TRBV3-1/TRBV3-2|TRBJ1-2
CASSPMGTGETGYTF
TGTGCCAGCAGCCCTATGGGGACAGGGGAGACTGGCTACACCTTC